The next 20 T cell receptor beta chains were all read from a single sample in a study of T-cell reconstitution after alpha-beta-depleted transplantation in children. The authors prepared the TCRbeta library with unique molecular identifiers. TCRdb re-called the PCR reads through MiXCR, storing one row per CDR3 protein. The data contain hundreds of thousands of distinct CDR3 sequences, approximately 13% of them singletons. The source was PBMCs from the stem cell graft donor, collected from the stem cell graft. These receptors originate from a human donor who donated a stem cell graft to a child with combined immunodeficiency.

This clonotype was observed at least ten times. The CDR3 is CASSHRTGIYEQYF. CDR3 in DNA: TGTGCCAGCAGTCACCGGACAGGTATCTACGAGCAGTACTTC. The chain has TRBV12-3 or TRBV12-4 and TRBJ2-7; 7 positions match TRBD1. V was clipped by 5 bases and J by 3 bases; unmatched bases: 7. The CDR3 runs 14 residues.

This clonotype was observed a few times. J is TRBJ2-7 and V is TRBV7-9; D unclear. CDR1 and CDR2 (germline): SEHNR, FQNEAQ (reference sequence). The CDR3 contains 13 residues. Trimming pared 4 bases from V and 9 bases from J, leaving 16 bases between. The CDR3 DNA reads as TGTGCCAGCAGCTACCCGCAGCTGCCTGCGCAGTACTTC. As protein: CASSYPQLPAQYF.

This clonotype was seen a handful of times. This chain links TRBV7-9 with TRBJ1-4; 7 nucleotides match TRBD1. The CDR3 is made up of 15 amino acids. Losses at the gene ends were 0 bases for V and 8 bases for J; bases not matched to a gene: 6. Germline CDR1 reads SEHNR; CDR2 reads FQNEAQ (reference sequence). CDR3 in DNA: TGTGCCAGCAGCTTAGCAACAGGGGACGGAGAAAAACTGTTTTTT. It specifies CASSLATGDGEKLFF.

The table lists this clonotype with many counts. This chain joins TRBV5-6 and TRBJ2-1; no clear D. The V end was cut by 1 base, the J end by 10 bases, with 12 bases between. This CDR3 has 13 amino acids. CDR1 and CDR2 (germline): SGHDT, YYEEEE. The CDR3: CASSLSTFQEQFF. The CDR3 DNA follows: TGTGCCAGCAGCTTGTCCACCTTTCAGGAGCAGTTCTTC. Filled out from reference TRBV5-6 and TRBJ2-1, the complete variable domain reads DAGVTQSPTHLIKTRGQQVTLRCSPKSGHDTVSWYQQALGQGPQFIFQYYEEEERQRGNFPDRFSGHQFPNYSSELNVNALLLGDSALYLCASSLSTFQEQFFGPGTRLTVL.

Relative to its sample, this clonotype is medium-sized. This chain links TRBV20-1 with TRBJ2-3; 12 bases fit TRBD2. The junction had 11 bases not matched to a gene; V was cut back by 5 bases and J by 2 bases. The germline CDR1 and CDR2 sequences are DFQATT and SNEGSKA (reference sequence). The CDR3 has 17 residues. The CDR3 reads CSADPLLAGGPTDTQYF. For the CDR3, the DNA is TGCAGTGCTGATCCCCTCCTAGCGGGGGGGCCCACAGATACGCAGTATTTT.

This clonotype turned up a few times. This chain connects TRBV11-1 to TRBJ1-2, with D perhaps matching TRBD1 (6 bases). Per germline, CDR1 SGHAT and CDR2 FQDESV (reference sequence). The V end lost 5 bases, the J end lost 4 bases, and 26 bases lay between the germline ends. The CDR3 length is 18 residues. The CDR3 DNA reads as TGTGCCAGCAGCCCTACAGGACAGAACAAGGGAATCGGCTATGGCTACACCTTC. Protein: CASSPTGQNKGIGYGYTF. The full variable domain, with the rest looked up from reference TRBV11-1 and TRBJ1-2, is EAEVAQSPRYKITEKSQAVAFWCDPISGHATLYWYRQILGQGPELLVQFQDESVVDDSQLPKDRFSAERLKGVDSTLKIQPAELGDSAMYLCASSPTGQNKGIGYGYTFGSGTRLTVV.

The chain employs TRBV3-1 and TRBJ1-4, with D maybe TRBD1 (5 bases). CDR1 is LGHDT and CDR2 is YNNKEL in the germline V gene (reference sequence). Trimming stripped 4 bases from V and 8 bases from J, with 14 bases between. This CDR3 is 14 amino acids long. CDR3 DNA: TGTGCCAGCAGCCGGCAGGGCGTTCGGGAAAAACTGTTTTTT. It is translated as CASSRQGVREKLFF.

The chain carries TRBV5-1 and TRBJ2-7; no firm D call. Trimming shortened V by 3 bases and J by 1 base, and 5 bases separated the two germline ends. This CDR3 is 12 amino acids long. Germline assignment: CDR1 SGHRS and CDR2 YFSETQ. The CDR3 coding sequence is TGCGCCAGCAGCTCACAGTCCTACGAGCAGTACTTC. Residues: CASSSQSYEQYF.

The sample holds a few counts of this clonotype. The J gene is TRBJ1-1, the V gene TRBV12-3 or TRBV12-4, with 8 bases aligning to TRBD1. This CDR3 is 15 amino acids long. V dropped 5 bases and J dropped 5; count of bases not matched to a gene: 10. CDR3: CASSLRQGPMTEAFF. In nucleotides, the CDR3 is TGTGCCAGCAGTCTACGACAGGGGCCGATGACTGAAGCTTTCTTT.

V and J are TRBV3-1 and TRBJ2-7; the D gene could be TRBD1 or TRBD2 (6 bases each). CDR1 LGHDT and CDR2 YNNKEL come from the germline V gene (reference sequence). The V end was cut by 2 bases, the J end by 3 bases, with 8 bases between. This CDR3 region has 13 residues. CDR3 sequence (DNA): TGTGCCAGCAGCCAAAGGGGGGTCTACGAGCAGTACTTC. It specifies CASSQRGVYEQYF.

Many counts were recorded for this clonotype. The J gene is TRBJ1-1, the V gene TRBV6-4, with D tentatively TRBD1 (5 bases). The CDR3 is 13 amino acids. Trimming cost V 6 bases and J 1 base, with 9 bases left between them. Germline CDR1 is MRHNA and CDR2 is SNTAGT. The CDR3 spells CASRDTPNTEAFF. Written as DNA, the CDR3 is TGTGCCAGCAGGGACACGCCGAACACTGAAGCTTTCTTT.

J is TRBJ2-5 and V is TRBV24-1; possibly TRBD2 for D (5 bases). The ends were cut back, 2 bases at V and 5 bases at J, with 8 bases in the middle. The CDR3 spans 13 residues. From germline, CDR1 is KGHDR and CDR2 SFDVKD. The CDR3 DNA is TGTGCCACCAGTGATTGGAGAGGGGAGACCCAGTACTTC. Translating it yields CATSDWRGETQYF.

This clonotype has only a few counts. CDR3 coding DNA: TGTGCCAGCAGTTTACAGCGGGGGTTCCAAGAGACCCAGTACTTC. It codes for CASSLQRGFQETQYF. This sequence joins TRBV27 and TRBJ2-5; 8 bases agree with TRBD2. Germline trimming cut 2 bases from V and 1 base from J; bases unmatched to any gene: 3. The CDR3 consists of 15 residues. Germline CDR1 reads MNHEY; CDR2 reads SMNVEV (reference sequence).

This clonotype was recorded many times. The rearrangement joins TRBV11-3 to TRBJ2-7; D possibly corresponds to TRBD1 (5 bases). The V end was cut by 7 bases, the J end by 0 bases, with 19 bases between. This CDR3 comprises 16 residues. Germline V CDR1 and CDR2: SGHNT, YENEEA. CDR3 sequence reads: CASTPEGHPNSYEQYF. Written as DNA, the CDR3 is TGTGCCAGCACGCCGGAAGGACACCCGAACTCCTACGAGCAGTACTTC.

This clonotype came up a few times. This chain uses TRBV5-5 with TRBJ2-1; D gene unclear. The germline gives CDR1 SGHKS, CDR2 YYEKEE (reference sequence). This CDR3 is 15 amino acids long. V lost 3 bases, J lost 3 bases, and 13 bases lay in between. CDR3 sequence (DNA): TGTGCCAGCAGCTCGGAACATAACAGCTACAATGAGCAGTTCTTC. This encodes CASSSEHNSYNEQFF.

This clonotype was observed a handful of times. The chain has TRBV18 and TRBJ2-1; 7 nucleotides agree with TRBD2. This CDR3 is built from 14 residues. V dropped 0 bases and J dropped 7; count of bases not matched to a gene: 3. CDR1 is KGHSH and CDR2 is LQKENI in the germline V gene. DNA of the CDR3: TGTGCCAGCTCACCACCTGTAGCGGGTAATGAGCAGTTCTTC. Translation: CASSPPVAGNEQFF.

This sequence joins TRBV3-2 and TRBJ2-1; TRBD1 is the table's D call, not checked against the DNA. TRBV3-2 is assigned pseudogene status. The CDR3 consists of 17 residues. Written as DNA, the CDR3 is TGTGCCAGCAGCCCAGAAAAGGGGGGAGCGCCAAGGTCTGAGCAGTTCTTC. This codes for CASSPEKGGAPRSEQFF.

On this clonotype itself: At one boundary the junction diverges from the germline segment, which might be a read error. This chain joins TRBV27 and TRBJ2-2; maybe TRBD2 (6 bases). The CDR3 contains 14 residues. Germline-derived CDR1 and CDR2 are MNHEY and SMNVEV (reference sequence). The CDR3 DNA reads TGTGCCAGCATGAGGGCGGGAAACAGCGGGGAGCTGTTTTTT. This codes for CASMRAGNSGELFF.

The chain carries TRBV6-1 and TRBJ2-3, with 7 bases lining up with TRBD1. Germline V gene sequence: CDR1 MNHNS, CDR2 SASEGT. The CDR3 is made up of 15 amino acids. V gave up 1 base and J gave up 2 bases; unmatched junction bases: 3. The CDR3 loop is CASSEGQGHTDTQYF. In DNA, the CDR3 is TGTGCCAGCAGTGAAGGACAGGGCCACACAGATACGCAGTATTTT.

This clonotype came up many times. V and J are TRBV30 and TRBJ2-3; a weak D match, TRBD1 (6 bases). This CDR3 is built from 15 residues. V lost 3 bases and J lost 6, with 19 bases in between. Germline V gene data show CDR1 as GTSNPN and CDR2 as SVGIG (reference sequence). CDR3 in amino acids: CAWRSPGHPLDTQYF. As DNA, the CDR3 is TGTGCCTGGAGGAGCCCGGGACATCCCTTGGATACGCAGTATTTT. The variable domain in full, completed from reference TRBV30 and TRBJ2-3, reads SQTIHQWPATLVQPVGSPLSLECTVEGTSNPNLYWYRQAAGRGLQLLFYSVGIGQISSEVPQNLSASRPQDRQFILSSKKLLLSDSGFYLCAWRSPGHPLDTQYFGPGTRLTVL.